This T cell receptor (beta chain) was identified during a study of blood T cell repertoires in COVID-19 (dated by TCRdb to 2018 to 2020). Concerning the study at large: Samples covering the acute and convalescent phases of COVID-19 were provided by collaborators in the United States, Italy and Spain. Where available, HLA class I and class II types were taken from metadata supplied by the sample provider and were not determined by assay-based typing. A freely available public database, intended as a resource for researchers studying the immune response to SARS-CoV-2, is where the repertoires were released. Subjects who had been exposed to COVID-19, were actively infected with it, or had recovered from it provided the deeply sampled blood TCRbeta repertoires that made up the dataset. The material from the prospective study consisted of cDNA or gDNA derived from T cells, B-cell-depleted T cells, or PBMCs. Sample metadata almost always included a de-identified subject ID, COVID-19 status, age in years and sex. Samples came from the ongoing ImmuneRACE study (first 160 participants) plus 1,254 subjects from 6 global collaborators.

For this clone: What antigen it recognizes has not been identified. Base qualities are not recorded, but no much larger clone differs from it by a single base.

The immunoSEQ Assay, a bias-controlled multiplex PCR, was used to amplify TCRbeta CDR3 regions from genomic DNA. The paper's processing steps were these. The number of nucleated cells in each sample was estimated from the amplification of reference gene primers within the assay. Sequence reads were collapsed and filtered to measure the absolute abundance of every unique TCRbeta CDR3 rearrangement. For each sample, productive Simpson clonality was calculated as the square root of Simpson's diversity index over productive rearrangements. The source is immuneACCESS, and TCRdb retained only in-frame sequences with V and J called. Part of the clones is not carried over; for the studies checked, unresolved V genes explain less than half of this, and the remainder is unexplained. V and J calls and clone size are copied from that table; D and trimming were computed from the DNA. The sample has a few hundred thousand clones on record, around 80% of them singletons. The leading ten clones occupy approximately 2.4% of the sample.

On the study overall, not on this receptor specifically: How much clinical and demographic metadata was included differed by source and by participant, and the metadata was provided uncurated.

A second Seattle source provided samples from volunteer blood donors who had recovered from COVID-19. Collaborating institutions collected whole blood in K2EDTA tubes following their own protocols. For TCRbeta analysis, collaborators shipped samples in one of three forms: frozen whole blood, isolated PBMCs, or DNA extracted from either of those sample types. Clipping removes 1 base from V and 8 bases from J, with 14 as the unmatched junction base count. CDR1 is given as SQVTM and CDR2 as ANQGSEA, both from the germline V gene. The CDR3 sequence holds 16 residues, the cysteine and phenylalanine included. Left in the record is the CDR3 DNA by itself, 48 bases read in frame from the first base.

The receptor was derived from a middle-aged man who had recovered from COVID-19. Sequences were obtained from peripheral blood. The chain was built from TRBV29-1 and TRBJ2-1, with 7 bases matching TRBD2. The CDR3 protein sequence reads: CSVEVLSGLVRDEQFF. The nucleotide sequence reads as follows: TGCAGCGTTGAAGTTTTATCAGGACTAGTTCGCGATGAGCAGTTCTTC.